These 19 T cell receptor beta chains came from one sample sequenced in a study of blood T cells in healthy people across ages. It was with a sample-barcoded 5' primer and a J-beta primer mix that a second PCR of about 6 to 12 cycles was run. From the 5' RACE reads, TCRdb called clonotypes with MiXCR, one entry per CDR3 protein. This table has roughly 1.7 million distinct CDR3 sequences, about 35% appearing once. The sample was blood. The receptors stem from a woman aged 25-40 years in good health.

Only a few counts were recorded for this clonotype. J is TRBJ2-5 and V is TRBV6-1; D is tentatively TRBD1 or TRBD2 (5 bases each). CDR3 size: 18 residues. Trimming pared 4 bases from V and 0 bases from J, leaving 21 bases between. Germline lookup yields CDR1 MNHNS and CDR2 SASEGT. CDR3 residues: CASSGWDEAAGYQETQYF. CDR3 sequence (DNA): TGTGCCAGCAGTGGATGGGACGAGGCGGCAGGGTACCAAGAGACCCAGTACTTC.

The chain recombines TRBV6-5 with TRBJ2-5, with 10 bases identical to TRBD2. This CDR3 is built from 17 residues. The V gene's germline CDR1 is MNHEY and CDR2 SVGAGI. V lost 0 bases, J lost 11 bases, and 15 bases stayed unmatched. CDR3 sequence reads: CASSYSGLAGELGEQYF. For the CDR3, the DNA is TGTGCCAGCAGTTACTCAGGGCTAGCGGGAGAGTTGGGGGAGCAGTACTTC.

This clonotype has just a few counts. This sequence may be a read error, since a much larger clone differs from it by one base. This chain links TRBV15 with TRBJ2-7; possible D gene TRBD2, 7 bases. This CDR3 region has 17 residues. Germline lookup yields CDR1 LNHNV and CDR2 YYDKDF (reference sequence). Trimming stripped 2 bases from V and 5 bases from J, with 22 bases between. Here the CDR3 DNA reads TGTGCCACCAGCAGACAGGGGATTGGCGGGGGTTGGAACGAGCAGTACTTC. The encoded protein is CATSRQGIGGGWNEQYF.

This clonotype was detected only a few times. One end of the junction does not line up with germline, which may come from a read error. The chain is built from TRBV4-1 and TRBJ2-1, with 10 bases that match TRBD2. The CDR3 totals 17 residues. Germline V gene data show CDR1 as MGHRA and CDR2 as YSYEKL. This CDR3 reads CTSSLGVGSGGYSEQFF. CDR3 coding DNA: TGCACCAGCAGCCTTGGCGTAGGTAGCGGGGGGTATAGTGAGCAGTTCTTC.

In this sample, this clonotype turned up a few times. The CDR3 sequence: CASRRGWGSTDTQYF. CDR3 bases: TGTGCCAGCCGCCGCGGGTGGGGTAGCACAGATACGCAGTATTTT. V is TRBV7-9 and J is TRBJ2-3, with a tentative D call TRBD2 (5 bases). V lost 8 bases and J lost 0, with 15 bases in between. The germline V gene has CDR1 SEHNR and CDR2 FQNEAQ (reference sequence). The CDR3 is 15 residues long. The full variable domain, rest sourced from reference TRBV7-9 and TRBJ2-3, is DTGVSQNPRHKITKRGQNVTFRCDPISEHNRLYWYRQTLGQGPEFLTYFQNEAQLEKSRLLSDRFSAERPKGSFSTLEIQRTEQGDSAMYLCASRRGWGSTDTQYFGPGTRLTVL.

This chain uses TRBV10-3 with TRBJ2-5; tentative D call: TRBD1 (6 bases). Gene TRBJ2-7 matches the end of the DNA better, so the J call may be wrong. This CDR3 has 13 residues. Germline V gene data show CDR1 as ENHRY and CDR2 as SYGVKD. For the CDR3, the DNA is TGTGCCATCAGGGGGGCCCCATTCTACGAGCAGTACTTC. This codes for CAIRGAPFYEQYF.

Remarks on this clonotype: A much larger clone lies one base from this, so it may be a read error. The genes are TRBV4-2 and TRBJ2-1; D is ambiguous. The CDR3 sequence is 12 residues long. The germline gives CDR1 LGHNA, CDR2 YNFKEQ. The CDR3 nucleotides are TGTGCCTGCAGCCAAGAATCGGATGAGCAGTTCTTC. Protein sequence: CACSQESDEQFF.

This clonotype was detected only a few times. The chain links TRBV5-1 to TRBJ1-1; unclear D gene. CDR1 and CDR2 (germline): SGHRS, YFSETQ. Between the trimmed V and J ends, which lost 5 bases and 0 bases, there was a span of 8 bases. There are 13 residues in the CDR3. The DNA for the CDR3 is TGCGCCAGCAGTTATAAGGTGAACACTGAAGCTTTCTTT. It codes for CASSYKVNTEAFF.

The chain couples TRBV7-9 to TRBJ2-7; TRBD2 aligns across 8 bases. V shed 0 bases and J 7 bases; nucleotides not matched to a gene: 5. The CDR3 loop spans 14 amino acids. Germline CDR1 SEHNR, CDR2 FQNEAQ (reference sequence). CDR3: CASSLAVAGHEQYF. Here the CDR3 DNA reads TGTGCCAGCAGCTTAGCCGTAGCGGGGCATGAGCAGTACTTC.

This clonotype was picked up a small number of times. CDR3 in amino acids: CASSFIAESYEQYF. CDR3 bases: TGTGCCAGCAGTTTTATAGCGGAGAGCTACGAGCAGTACTTC. This rearrangement joins TRBV27 to TRBJ2-7, with TRBD2 as a possible D gene (6 bases). The germline V gene has CDR1 MNHEY and CDR2 SMNVEV (reference sequence). The CDR3 is 14 residues long. Trimming cost V 3 bases and J 3 bases, with 12 bases left between them.

The table lists this clonotype with many counts. J is TRBJ2-3 and V is TRBV20-1; possible D gene TRBD1, 6 bases. The CDR3 spans 12 residues. CDR1 is DFQATT and CDR2 is SNEGSKA in the germline V gene (reference sequence). Trimming took 6 bases from V and 3 from J, leaving 10 bases between them. CDR3 in DNA: TGCAGTGCCTTAGGGGGAACAGATACGCAGTATTTT. Amino acid sequence: CSALGGTDTQYF.

Ten or more counts support this clonotype. The V and J genes are TRBV29-1 and TRBJ1-2; TRBD1 is a possible D gene (6 bases). CDR3 length equals 19 residues. Germline-derived CDR1 and CDR2 are SQVTM and ANQGSEA. V was pared by 4 bases and J by 1 base, with 28 bases between. CDR3 coding DNA: TGCAGCGTTGTTGGGGGGCGAGCTGTGGCCAGCGGGAATAACTATGGCTACACCTTC. As protein: CSVVGGRAVASGNNYGYTF.

This clonotype turned up a few times. The rearrangement joins TRBV7-7 to TRBJ2-5; 7 bases align to TRBD1. Germline loops: CDR1 SSHAT, CDR2 FNYEAQ (reference sequence). V lost 11 bases, J lost 5 bases, and 11 bases stayed unmatched. The CDR3 loop spans 13 amino acids. In nucleotides, the CDR3 is TGTGCCCTTGGATTCACAGGGGTTGAGACCCAGTACTTC. It specifies CALGFTGVETQYF.

CDR3 DNA sequence: TGCGCCAGCACCGGGACTAGCGGGGGGGCCTTCACAGATACGCAGTATTTT. It codes for CASTGTSGGAFTDTQYF. The chain couples TRBV5-1 to TRBJ2-3, with TRBD2 matching over 16 bases. V dropped 6 bases and J dropped 2; count of bases not matched to a gene: 6. Germline CDR1 reads SGHRS; CDR2 reads YFSETQ. The CDR3 has 17 amino acids. The entire variable domain, with the rest obtained from reference TRBV5-1 and TRBJ2-3, is as follows: KAGVTQTPRYLIKTRGQQVTLSCSPISGHRSVSWYQQTPGQGLQFLFEYFSETQRNKGNFPGRFSGRQFSNSRSEMNVSTLELGDSALYLCASTGTSGGAFTDTQYFGPGTRLTVL.

The chain is built from TRBV20-1 and TRBJ2-7; TRBD2 agrees at 7 bases. Germline trimming cut 5 bases from V and 4 bases from J; bases unmatched to any gene: 2. Germline V gene lookup returns CDR1 DFQATT and CDR2 SNEGSKA (reference sequence). This CDR3 comprises 11 residues. CDR3 sequence (DNA): TGCAGTGCTCACGGGGGGTACGAGCAGTACTTC. Translation gives CSAHGGYEQYF.

V usage is TRBV11-2 and J usage is TRBJ2-5; D is possibly TRBD1 (8 bases). The germline V gene has CDR1 SGHAT and CDR2 FQNNGV. The CDR3 extends over 15 amino acids. With 5 bases removed from V and 2 bases from J, the gap between germline ends came to 15 bases. The CDR3: CASSRTGRDQETQYF. Written as DNA, the CDR3 is TGTGCCAGCAGCAGGACAGGGAGGGATCAAGAGACCCAGTACTTC.

The chain recombines TRBV5-6 with TRBJ2-7, with a weak D call TRBD2 (5 bases). Germline CDR1 reads SGHDT; CDR2 reads YYEEEE. The CDR3 spans 15 residues. V lost 0 bases, J lost 0 bases, and 10 bases lay in between. As DNA, the CDR3 is TGTGCCAGCAGCTTGGGTCGAGCGGCCTCCTACGAGCAGTACTTC. It yields the protein CASSLGRAASYEQYF.

A few counts support this clonotype. The V and J genes are TRBV19 and TRBJ1-2, with TRBD1 matching over 8 bases. The CDR3 totals 16 residues. Germline lookup yields CDR1 LNHDA and CDR2 SQIVND (reference sequence). Trimming removed 7 bases from V and 6 bases from J; junction bases left unmatched: 16. The CDR3 nucleotides are TGTGCCAGTACCACCTACCTGCCGGACAGGGATCATGGCTACACCTTC. As protein: CASTTYLPDRDHGYTF.

CDR3 residues: CASSLEVTNSPLHF. For the CDR3, the DNA is TGCGCCAGCAGCTTGGAAGTTACAAATTCACCCCTCCACTTT. This chain uses TRBV5-1 with TRBJ1-6; D remains unclear. The CDR3 length is 14 residues. Germline lookup yields CDR1 SGHRS and CDR2 YFSETQ. Trimming removed 0 bases from V and 7 bases from J, with 8 bases in between.